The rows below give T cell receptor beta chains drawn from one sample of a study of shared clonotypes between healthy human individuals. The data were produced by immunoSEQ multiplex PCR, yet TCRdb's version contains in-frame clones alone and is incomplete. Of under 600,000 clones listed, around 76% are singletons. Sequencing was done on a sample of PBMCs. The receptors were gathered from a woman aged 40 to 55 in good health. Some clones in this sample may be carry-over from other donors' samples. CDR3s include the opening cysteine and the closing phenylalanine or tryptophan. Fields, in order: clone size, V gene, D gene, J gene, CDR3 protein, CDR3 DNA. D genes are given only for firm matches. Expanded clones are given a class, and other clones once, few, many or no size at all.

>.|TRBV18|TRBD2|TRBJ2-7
CASSPKGTSGSYEQYF
TGTGCCAGCTCACCGAAAGGGACTAGCGGCTCCTACGAGCAGTACTTC
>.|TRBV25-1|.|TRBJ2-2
CASSRERNTGELFF
TGTGCCAGCAGCCGCGAGAGGAACACCGGGGAGCTGTTTTTT
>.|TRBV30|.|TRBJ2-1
CAWVAPGGYNEQFF
TGTGCCTGGGTAGCGCCTGGGGGGTACAATGAGCAGTTCTTC
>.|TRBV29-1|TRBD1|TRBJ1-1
CSVTDRALAFF
TGCAGCGTCACAGACAGGGCGTTGGCTTTCTTT
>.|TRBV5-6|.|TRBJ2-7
CASSLTDAGLQQYF
TGTGCCAGCAGCCTGACGGACGCAGGTCTCCAGCAGTACTTC
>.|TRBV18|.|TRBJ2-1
CASSPLADYNEQFF
TGTGCCAGCTCACCACTAGCGGATTACAATGAGCAGTTCTTC
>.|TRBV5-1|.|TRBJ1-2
CASSLEAGHPKNNYGYTF
TGCGCCAGCAGCTTGGAAGCGGGACATCCGAAAAATAACTATGGCTACACCTTC
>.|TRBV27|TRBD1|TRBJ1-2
CASSSVDRGLIGYTF
TGTGCCAGCAGTTCGGTAGACAGGGGGCTTATTGGCTACACCTTC
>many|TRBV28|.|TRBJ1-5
CASSLGRLSNQPQHF
TGTGCCAGCAGTTTAGGCAGGCTTAGCAATCAGCCCCAGCATTTT
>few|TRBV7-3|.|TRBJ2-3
CASSPPEGTQYF
TGTGCCAGCAGCCCCCCGGAAGGTACGCAGTATTTT
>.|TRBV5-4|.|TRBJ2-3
CASSFSPHSSTDTQYF
TGTGCCAGCAGCTTCTCGCCCCACTCTAGCACAGATACGCAGTATTTT
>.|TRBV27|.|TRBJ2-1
CASRGQSSYNEQFF
TGTGCCAGCAGGGGGCAGAGCTCCTACAATGAGCAGTTCTTC
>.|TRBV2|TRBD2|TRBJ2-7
CASRGLAGAYEQYF
TGTGCCAGCAGGGGACTAGCGGGGGCCTACGAGCAGTACTTC
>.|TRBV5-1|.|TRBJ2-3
CASSPRRTSGTDTQYF
TGCGCCAGCAGTCCCAGACGGACATCGGGCACAGATACGCAGTATTTT
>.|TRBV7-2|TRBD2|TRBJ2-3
CASSLAVAGGADTQYF
TGTGCCAGCAGCTTAGCAGTAGCGGGAGGGGCAGATACGCAGTATTTT
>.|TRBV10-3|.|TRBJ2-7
CAISGGDDEQYF
TGTGCCATCAGTGGGGGGGACGACGAGCAGTACTTC
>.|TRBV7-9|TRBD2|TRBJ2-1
CASSLSRELDNEQFF
TGTGCCAGCAGCTTATCGCGGGAGTTGGATAATGAGCAGTTCTTC
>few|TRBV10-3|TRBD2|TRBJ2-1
CAISESTGGSYNEQFF
TGTGCCATCAGTGAGTCGACGGGGGGATCCTACAATGAGCAGTTCTTC
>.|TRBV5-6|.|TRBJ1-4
CASSLAMFAGESEKLFF
TGTGCCAGCAGCTTGGCCATGTTTGCAGGGGAGAGTGAAAAACTGTTTTTT
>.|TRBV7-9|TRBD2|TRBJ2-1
CASSLAGREPTLWFF
TGTGCCAGCAGCTTAGCGGGGCGGGAGCCCACACTATGGTTCTTC
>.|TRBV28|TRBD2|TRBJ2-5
CASSLLGLADKETQYF
TGTGCCAGCAGTTTATTGGGACTAGCGGATAAAGAGACCCAGTACTTC
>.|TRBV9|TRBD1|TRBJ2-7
CASSPRPTGGFLDEQYF
TGTGCCAGCAGCCCCCGACCCACAGGGGGTTTTCTGGACGAGCAGTACTTC
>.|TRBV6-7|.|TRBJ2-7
CASSPGAPYEQYF
TGTGCCAGCAGCCCCGGGGCTCCCTACGAGCAGTACTTC
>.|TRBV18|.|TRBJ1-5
CASSPVDQPQHF
TGTGCCAGCTCACCAGTGGATCAGCCCCAGCATTTT
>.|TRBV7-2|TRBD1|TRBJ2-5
CASSLGQGAAQGTQYF
TGTGCCAGCAGCTTGGGACAGGGGGCCGCCCAGGGGACCCAGTACTTC
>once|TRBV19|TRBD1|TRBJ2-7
CASSITGTGGTEQYF
TGTGCCAGTAGTATCACCGGGACAGGGGGGACCGAGCAGTACTTC
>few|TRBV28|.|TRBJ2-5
CASRTPGQETQYF
TGTGCCAGCAGAACCCCTGGCCAAGAGACCCAGTACTTC
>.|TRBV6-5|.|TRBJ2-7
CASTNRRGIYEQYF
TGTGCCAGCACCAACAGGAGGGGGATCTACGAGCAGTACTTC
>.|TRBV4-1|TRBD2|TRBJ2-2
CASSQSPGLAGVDGELFF
TGCGCCAGCAGCCAATCACCCGGACTAGCGGGAGTGGACGGGGAGCTGTTTTTT
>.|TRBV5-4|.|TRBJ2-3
CASSLESGSPTDTQYF
TGTGCCAGCAGCTTGGAATCGGGCAGTCCCACAGATACGCAGTATTTT
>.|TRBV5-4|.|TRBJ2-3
CASSFGRNTDTQYF
TGTGCCAGCAGTTTTGGCAGGAACACAGATACGCAGTATTTT
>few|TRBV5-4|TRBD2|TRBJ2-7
CASSPDSGSHEQYF
TGTGCCAGCAGCCCGGATAGCGGGAGTCACGAGCAGTACTTC
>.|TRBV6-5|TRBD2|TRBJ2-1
CASSLGLAVSNEQFF
TGTGCCAGCAGTTTGGGACTAGCGGTAAGCAATGAGCAGTTCTTC
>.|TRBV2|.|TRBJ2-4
CASSKSTLRGKNIQYF
TGTGCCAGCAGTAAAAGTACCCTCCGGGGCAAAAACATTCAGTACTTC
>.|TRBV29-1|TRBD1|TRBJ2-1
CSVRDRATLWDNEQFF
TGCAGCGTCCGGGACAGGGCCACATTGTGGGACAATGAGCAGTTCTTC
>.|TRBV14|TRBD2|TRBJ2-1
CASSQGLAGRGFYNEQFF
TGTGCCAGCAGCCAGGGACTAGCGGGACGTGGTTTCTACAATGAGCAGTTCTTC
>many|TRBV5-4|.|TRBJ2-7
CASSLEGGRYEQYF
TGTGCCAGCAGCTTGGAAGGGGGTAGGTACGAGCAGTACTTC
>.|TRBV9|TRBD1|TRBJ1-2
CASSENPTGGGYGYTF
TGTGCCAGCAGCGAAAACCCCACAGGGGGAGGATATGGCTACACCTTC
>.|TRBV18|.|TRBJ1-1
CASSPGRNTEAFF
TGTGCCAGCTCACCCGGGAGGAACACTGAAGCTTTCTTT
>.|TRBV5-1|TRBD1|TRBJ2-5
CASSLAGQGGQETQYF
TGCGCCAGCAGCTTGGCTGGACAGGGGGGACAAGAGACCCAGTACTTC
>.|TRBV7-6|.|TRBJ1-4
CASSPGGGYEKLFF
TGTGCCAGCAGCCCAGGTGGGGGATATGAAAAACTGTTTTTT
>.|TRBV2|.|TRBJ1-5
CASSAGTEGGQPQHF
TGTGCCAGCAGCGCCGGGACCGAGGGGGGTCAGCCCCAGCATTTT